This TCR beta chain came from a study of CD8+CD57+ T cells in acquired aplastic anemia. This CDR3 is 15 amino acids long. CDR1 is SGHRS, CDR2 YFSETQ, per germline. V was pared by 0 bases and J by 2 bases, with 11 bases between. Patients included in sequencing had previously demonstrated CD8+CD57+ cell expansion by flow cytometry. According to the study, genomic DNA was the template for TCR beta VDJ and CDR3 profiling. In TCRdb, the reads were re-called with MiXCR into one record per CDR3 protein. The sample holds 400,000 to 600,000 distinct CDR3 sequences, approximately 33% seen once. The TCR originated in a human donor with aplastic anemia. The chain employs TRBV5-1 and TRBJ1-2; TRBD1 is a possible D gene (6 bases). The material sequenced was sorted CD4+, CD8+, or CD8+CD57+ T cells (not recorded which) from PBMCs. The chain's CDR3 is CASSLAGQRNYGYTF. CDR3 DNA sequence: TGCGCCAGCAGCTTGGCTGGACAGAGAAACTATGGCTACACCTTC.